This TCR beta chain originates from a study of blood T cells in healthy people across ages. Study observations and caveats: Greater diversity and more naive CD4+ cells were seen in long-lived donors than in aged donors.

A note on this clonotype: Its antigen is undetermined.

V was shortened by 0 bases and J by 13 bases, with 13 bases between the two germline ends. The CDR3 is 13 amino acids. Germline CDR1 and CDR2: MNHEY and SMNVEV (reference sequence). The use of a sample-barcoded 5' primer and a J-beta primer mix characterized a second PCR of 7 to 11 cycles. TCRdb reprocessed the 5' RACE reads with MiXCR, giving one entry per CDR3 protein. This sample has some 940,000 distinct CDR3 sequences, with 29% found just once. The same data also contributed to another study, on T cells of mothers and their children. Per that paper: A few healthy Caucasian mothers served as donors, and their six children did as well. Sequencing got over 9 million TCR beta CDR3 reads from each mother and about 3.1 million from each child.

This receptor was identified in a woman aged 40 to 50 in good health. Input material: blood. The chain carries TRBV27 and TRBJ2-4; unclear D gene. In nucleotides, the CDR3 is TGTGCCAGCAGTTTATCGGCGTTGGATGAGCAGTACTTC. Translated: CASSLSALDEQYF.